This T cell receptor (beta chain) appears in the sequencing data of a study of identical twins. TCRdb re-derived calls from the 5' RACE reads in MiXCR, one entry per CDR3 protein. The data hold hundreds of thousands of distinct CDR3 sequences, with roughly 18% observed a single time. This clonotype was seen a few times. Its antigen remains unidentified. Study conclusions and caveats: Models underestimated how often monozygotic twins shared out-of-frame TCR alpha.

The CDR3 totals 15 residues. V lost 0 bases, J lost 0 bases, and 7 bases lay in between. Germline lookup yields CDR1 LGHNA and CDR2 YSLEER. The data also belong to a second study, concerning T cells expressing NK-cell markers. This second study notes: Repertoires of TCR beta were obtained from T cells sorted as CD3+CD56+NKG2C+, CD3+CD56+NKG2C- and CD3+CD56-NKG2C+.

The sequencing sample was made of PBMCs. This TCR came from a young woman in good health. This sequence joins TRBV4-3 and TRBJ2-3; D is uncertain. In DNA form, the CDR3 reads TGCGCCAGCAGCCAAGATCTGGTCAGCACAGATACGCAGTATTTT. This encodes CASSQDLVSTDTQYF.